The TCR beta chain described here comes from a study of Ad26.COV2.S vaccination and SARS-CoV-2 variants. The CDR3 is made up of 13 amino acids. V lost 5 bases and J lost 3, with 10 bases in between. Germline V gene lookup returns CDR1 ENHRY and CDR2 SYGVKD. Treatment defined: over 15 received Ad26.COV2.S at low or high dose, single or two shots; 5 received placebo; per-sample allocation not given. Vaccine and placebo recipients were sampled on day 63 after the first injection. Clones were read by immunoSEQ multiplex PCR, and TCRdb kept only the in-frame ones, dropping some. The data show about 480,000 clones, approximately 88% seen once. Study-wide findings and caveats: Vaccine recipients showed a spike-specific TCR breadth that was higher than in placebo recipients.

Notes on this clone: Its target is not known.

The sequence was collected from a person between 18 and 65 years old who received the Ad26.COV2.S COVID-19 vaccine or a placebo. The rearrangement uses TRBV10-3 and TRBJ1-1; the D gene is possibly TRBD1 (5 bases). Sequencing was performed on peripheral blood, taken in a trial of Ad26.COV2.S vaccine versus placebo. The DNA of the CDR3 is TGTGCCATCAGTCAGAGCAGGGACACTGAAGCTTTCTTT. Translation: CAISQSRDTEAFF.